This entry lists 10 T cell receptor beta chains sequenced from one sample in a study of cytomegalovirus exposure and HLA in healthy donors (dated by TCRdb to the late 2010s). Library preparation employed the immunoSEQ multiplex PCR assay. A mixture of 60 forward primers for TCR Vbeta segments and 13 reverse primers for TCR Jbeta segments was used in the multiplex PCR. As stored in TCRdb, this immuneACCESS dataset retains in-frame rearrangements with V and J assigned. A fraction of the clones does not appear; measured against another copy, unresolved V genes explain less than half of the discrepancy, and the remainder lacks a known reason. This sample gives more than 150,000 clones in total; approximately 84% of them show up just once. 6.5% to 9% of the sample is held by the ten biggest clonotypes. The sample taken for sequencing was PBMCs. The origin of the receptors is a woman in her forties in good health and CMV-seropositive.

The chain employs TRBV19 and TRBJ1-6, with a weak D call TRBD1 (5 bases). Germline lookup yields CDR1 LNHDA and CDR2 SQIVND (reference sequence). This CDR3 spans 18 amino acids. V lost 5 bases and J lost 0, with 17 bases in between. The CDR3: CASSPRSGGGSYNSPLHF. CDR3 sequence (DNA): TGTGCCAGTAGTCCTAGGAGCGGGGGAGGCTCCTATAATTCACCCCTCCACTTT.

This chain uses TRBV5-6 with TRBJ1-1; D unclear. CDR1 SGHDT and CDR2 YYEEEE come from the germline V gene. The CDR3 totals 17 residues. V dropped 4 bases and J dropped 5 bases, with 24 bases sitting between them. This CDR3 is CASSPPETWRARTEAFF. The CDR3 DNA sequence: TGTGCCAGCAGCCCCCCGGAAACGTGGAGGGCGCGTACTGAAGCTTTCTTT.

CDR3 in amino acids: CASSLKSDGGGNTIYF. The CDR3 bases are TGTGCCAGCAGCTTGAAAAGTGACGGGGGAGGAAACACCATATATTTT. The rearrangement links TRBV5-4 to TRBJ1-3; D may be TRBD1 (5 bases). The CDR3 is 16 residues long. Germline CDR1 and CDR2: SGHNT and YYREEE (reference sequence). Trimming shortened V by 1 base and J by 4 bases, and 15 bases separated the two germline ends.

The rearrangement links TRBV7-2 to TRBJ2-2; D gene ambiguous. The CDR3 spans 14 residues. Looked up from germline, CDR1 is SGHTA and CDR2 is FQGNSA. Trimming pared 5 bases from V and 1 base from J, leaving 8 bases between. The CDR3 loop reads CASSRGGNTGELFF. The CDR3, as DNA: TGTGCCAGCAGCCGTGGCGGGAACACCGGGGAGCTGTTTTTT.

This rearrangement joins TRBV30 to TRBJ1-2, with D perhaps matching TRBD1 (5 bases). The CDR3 loop spans 18 amino acids. Looked up from germline, CDR1 is GTSNPN and CDR2 is SVGIG (reference sequence). The germline V and J ends were trimmed by 1 base and 2 bases, with 23 bases remaining between them. The CDR3 DNA reads TGTGCCTGGAGTGGAACCCGTGGGGCGCGCGGCAGAAACTATGGCTACACCTTC. Encoded protein: CAWSGTRGARGRNYGYTF.

The chain links TRBV19 to TRBJ2-2; TRBD1 matches at 10 bases. Germline CDR1 and CDR2: LNHDA and SQIVND (reference sequence). The J segment lost 5 bases and the V segment lost 1 base, leaving 4 bases of the junction unmatched. This CDR3 region has 16 residues. The CDR3, as DNA: TGTGCCAGTAGTATAGGGAGGGGACAGGGGACCGGGGAGCTGTTTTTT. Amino acid sequence: CASSIGRGQGTGELFF.

This chain links TRBV7-9 with TRBJ1-4; no clear D gene. The CDR3 contains 13 residues. The germline gives CDR1 SEHNR, CDR2 FQNEAQ (reference sequence). V lost 0 bases, J lost 5 bases, and 4 bases lay in between. CDR3: CASSLALNEKLFF. The CDR3 coding sequence is TGTGCCAGCAGCTTAGCCCTCAATGAAAAACTGTTTTTT.

The genes are TRBV6-6 and TRBJ2-7; 8 bases map to TRBD1. Germline V lookup: CDR1 MNHNY, CDR2 SVGAGI (reference sequence). The V segment lost 2 bases and the J segment 5 bases; nucleotides outside the gene matches: 2. This CDR3 is 13 amino acids long. The CDR3 spells CASSYPGGDEQYF. Written as DNA, the CDR3 is TGTGCCAGCAGTTACCCAGGGGGCGACGAGCAGTACTTC.

The DNA for the CDR3 is TGTGCCAGCAGCTATTACAGCAGGTCGAATGCGCAGTACTTC. Its translation is CASSYYSRSNAQYF. The rearrangement uses TRBV5-4 and TRBJ2-7; D call uncertain. CDR1 and CDR2 (germline): SGHNT, YYREEE (reference sequence). V dropped 3 bases and J dropped 9 bases, with 19 bases sitting between them. The CDR3 is made up of 14 amino acids.

This rearrangement joins TRBV6-5 to TRBJ1-4; D uncertain. With 3 bases removed from V and 5 bases from J, the gap between germline ends came to 10 bases. CDR3 length: 14 residues. Germline CDR1 MNHEY, CDR2 SVGAGI. The chain's CDR3 is CASSYLGENEKLFF. The CDR3 nucleotides read TGTGCCAGCAGTTATTTGGGAGAGAATGAAAAACTGTTTTTT.